Presented here are 5 T cell receptor beta chains from one specimen sequenced in a study of blood T cells in healthy people across ages. Next came a second PCR, run for about 7 to 12 cycles, which used a sample-barcoded 5' primer along with a J-beta primer mix. A single record per CDR3 protein comes from TCRdb applying MiXCR to the 5' RACE reads. Of about 1.6 million distinct CDR3 sequences listed, roughly 30% were seen once; the top ten hold around 10%. Sequencing used blood. These receptors were obtained from a woman aged 30 to 39 in good health.

The CDR3 protein is CSARVLGQGTYEQYF. Here the CDR3 DNA reads TGCAGTGCTAGAGTCCTGGGACAGGGTACCTACGAGCAGTACTTC. The chain carries TRBV20-1 and TRBJ2-7; the match to TRBD1 covers 9 bases. Looked up from germline, CDR1 is DFQATT and CDR2 is SNEGSKA (reference sequence). The trim removed 1 base at V and 2 bases at J, leaving 6 bases unmatched. This CDR3 contains 15 residues.

V gene TRBV27 combines with J gene TRBJ2-4, with 8 bases identical to TRBD1. Looked up from germline, CDR1 is MNHEY and CDR2 is SMNVEV (reference sequence). The CDR3 is made up of 12 amino acids. V was clipped by 5 bases and J by 13 bases; unmatched bases: 7. Here the CDR3 reads CASSHRGSEQYF. CDR3 sequence (DNA): TGTGCCAGCAGTCACAGGGGGAGTGAGCAGTACTTC.

This clonotype was recorded a few times. In nucleotides, the CDR3 is TGTGCCAGCAGTTACGAGCGGGGGGGCTTCTCGGCGCAGTATTTT. This translates into CASSYERGGFSAQYF. The V and J genes are TRBV6-2 or TRBV6-3 and TRBJ2-3; 10 bases are shared with TRBD2. The V gene's germline CDR1 is MNHEY and CDR2 SVGEGT. The ends lost 2 bases at V and 10 bases at J; junction bases unmatched: 9. The CDR3 covers 15 residues.

The J gene is TRBJ2-3, the V gene TRBV9; 10 nucleotides match TRBD1. The CDR3 length is 16 residues. Germline V CDR1 and CDR2: SGDLS, YYNGEE. The V and J ends lost 0 bases and 5 bases, in that order; junction bases with no gene match: 6. DNA of the CDR3: TGTGCCAGCAGCGTAGAGGGGACAGGGGCCGGAGATACGCAGTATTTT. Protein product: CASSVEGTGAGDTQYF.

This clonotype was counted a few times. V gene TRBV27 combines with J gene TRBJ2-2; D is undetermined. V lost 5 bases and J lost 2, with 6 bases in between. There are 13 residues in the CDR3. Germline CDR1 MNHEY, CDR2 SMNVEV (reference sequence). CDR3 protein: CASSVHNTGELFF. CDR3 in DNA: TGTGCCAGCAGTGTCCATAACACCGGGGAGCTGTTTTTT.